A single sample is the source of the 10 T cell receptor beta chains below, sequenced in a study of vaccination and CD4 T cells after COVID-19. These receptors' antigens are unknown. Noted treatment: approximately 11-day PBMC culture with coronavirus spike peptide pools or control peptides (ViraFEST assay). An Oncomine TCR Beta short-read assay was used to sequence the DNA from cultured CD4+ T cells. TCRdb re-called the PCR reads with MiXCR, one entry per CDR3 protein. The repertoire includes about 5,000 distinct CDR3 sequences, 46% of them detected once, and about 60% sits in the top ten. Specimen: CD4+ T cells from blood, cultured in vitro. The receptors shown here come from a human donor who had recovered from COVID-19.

The CDR3 spells CASSLDPWNQETQYF. CDR3 DNA: TGTGCCAGCAGCTTGGATCCGTGGAACCAAGAGACCCAGTACTTC. The chain is built from TRBV7-2 and TRBJ2-5; D unresolved. The germline V gene encodes CDR1 SGHTA and CDR2 FQGNSA. The germline V and J ends were trimmed by 3 bases and 0 bases, with 11 bases remaining between them. This CDR3 comprises 15 residues.

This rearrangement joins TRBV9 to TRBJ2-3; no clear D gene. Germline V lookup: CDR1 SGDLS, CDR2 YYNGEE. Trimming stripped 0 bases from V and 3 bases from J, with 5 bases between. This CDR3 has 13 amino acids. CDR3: CASSVVGTDTQYF. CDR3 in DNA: TGTGCCAGCAGCGTAGTAGGTACAGATACGCAGTATTTT.

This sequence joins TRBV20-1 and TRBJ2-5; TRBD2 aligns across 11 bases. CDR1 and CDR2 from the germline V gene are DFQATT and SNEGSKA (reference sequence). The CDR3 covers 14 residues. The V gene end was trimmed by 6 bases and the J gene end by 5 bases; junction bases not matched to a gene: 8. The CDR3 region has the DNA TGCAGTGCCCCCGCTAGCGGGGGGCGGGAGACCCAGTACTTC. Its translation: CSAPASGGRETQYF.

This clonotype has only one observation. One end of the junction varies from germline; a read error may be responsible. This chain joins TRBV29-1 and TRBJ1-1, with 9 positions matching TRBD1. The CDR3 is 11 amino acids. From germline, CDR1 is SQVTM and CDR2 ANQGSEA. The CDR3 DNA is TGCTGCGTTCAAGGGACAGGGATTTCTTTCTTT. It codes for CCVQGTGISFF.

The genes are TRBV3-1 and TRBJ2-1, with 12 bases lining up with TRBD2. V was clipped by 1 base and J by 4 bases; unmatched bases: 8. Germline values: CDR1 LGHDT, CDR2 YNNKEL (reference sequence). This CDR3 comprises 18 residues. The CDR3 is CASSQVPRLAGAYNEQFF. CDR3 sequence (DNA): TGTGCCAGCAGCCAAGTCCCACGACTAGCGGGGGCATACAATGAGCAGTTCTTC.

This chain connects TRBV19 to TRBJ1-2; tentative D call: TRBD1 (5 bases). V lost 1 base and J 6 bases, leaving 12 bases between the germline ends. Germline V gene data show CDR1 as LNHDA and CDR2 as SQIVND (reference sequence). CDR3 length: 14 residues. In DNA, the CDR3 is TGTGCCAGTAGTATAGGTTGGGGGAACGATGGCTACACCTTC. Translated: CASSIGWGNDGYTF.

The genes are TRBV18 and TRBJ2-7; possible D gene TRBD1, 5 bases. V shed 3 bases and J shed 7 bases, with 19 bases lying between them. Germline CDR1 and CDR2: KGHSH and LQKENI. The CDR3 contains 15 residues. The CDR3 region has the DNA TGTGCCAGCTCACCGGTGGGGCAGGCCTCTGCGGAGCAGTACTTC. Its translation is CASSPVGQASAEQYF.

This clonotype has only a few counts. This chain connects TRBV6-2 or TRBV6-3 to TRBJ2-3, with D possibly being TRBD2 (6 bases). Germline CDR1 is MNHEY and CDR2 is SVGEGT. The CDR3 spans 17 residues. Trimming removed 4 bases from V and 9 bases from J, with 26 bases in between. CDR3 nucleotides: TGTGCCAGCAGTTCCCTCGGTGGGCGCCCACGCCGGGGGACGCAGTATTTT. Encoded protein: CASSSLGGRPRRGTQYF.

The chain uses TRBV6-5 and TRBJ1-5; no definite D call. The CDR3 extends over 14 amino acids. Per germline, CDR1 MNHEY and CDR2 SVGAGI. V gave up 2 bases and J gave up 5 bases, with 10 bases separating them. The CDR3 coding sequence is TGTGCCAGCAGTTACAGGTCCCCGGATCAGCCCCAGCATTTT. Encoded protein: CASSYRSPDQPQHF.

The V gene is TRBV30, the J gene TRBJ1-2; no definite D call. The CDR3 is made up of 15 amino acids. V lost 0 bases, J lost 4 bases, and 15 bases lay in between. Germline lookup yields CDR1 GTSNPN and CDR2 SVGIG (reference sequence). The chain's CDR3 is CAWSVSLGSGYGYTF. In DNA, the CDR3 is TGTGCCTGGAGTGTTTCCCTGGGGTCTGGCTATGGCTACACCTTC.